Detailed here is one T cell receptor beta chain. Its antigen is still unknown. Nothing much larger sits one base from this clone, and base qualities are not available. These data are taken from a study of chemoradiotherapy in HPV16-positive cancers (dated by TCRdb to between 2021 and 2022). Study-level background: Candidate HPV-specific T-cell clones and common TCR motifs were defined through functional T-cell assays on cells from a couple of HPV16-positive patients. The candidate HPV-specific TCRs and motifs were subsequently tracked in TCR repertoires obtained from 70 to 95 patients with HPV-related cancers. Whether T-cell immunity against the HPV oncoproteins E6 and E7 changes during chemoradiotherapy and whether survival is affected by this immunity were examined in the study.

Counted from cysteine to phenylalanine, this CDR3 has 13 amino acids. The kept DNA is CDR3 alone, 39 bases in frame from the first base. CDR1 and CDR2, per the germline V gene, are SGHRS and YFSETQ. The trim is 2 bases for V and 0 bases for J, with a gap of 5 bases between the germline ends. Because repertoires were sampled repeatedly during chemoradiotherapy, clonal expansion in the tumor microenvironment could be followed. The method behind the library was the immunoSEQ multiplex PCR assay. TCRdb limited this immuneACCESS table to in-frame rearrangements with V and J called. A share of clones is missing; checked studies link under half to unresolved V genes, and the rest is unexplained. The sample data list roughly 14,000 clones, and roughly 74% of these were observed just once. In total, the top ten clones hold roughly a tenth of the sample. Results the study describes overall, beyond this receptor: The functional definition of HPV-specific T cells was derived from only a couple of HPV16-positive patients, and the survival association was reported for HPV16-positive patients. Expansion of candidate HPV-specific clones and E7-related TCR motifs was observed in the tumor microenvironment during treatment, whereas no such expansion was observed for non-HPV-specific T cells. In HPV16-positive patients, expansion of HPV-responsive T cells during chemoradiotherapy was found to be associated with improved recurrence-free survival.

This sequence originates from a human donor with HPV-associated anogenital cancer. This chain joins TRBV5-1 to TRBJ1-1; the D gene is unclear. Sample acquisition took place from a patient who underwent chemoradiotherapy. CDR3 sequence: CASSFGLNTEAFF. The DNA sequence reads TGCGCCAGCAGCTTCGGCTTGAACACTGAAGCTTTCTTT.